Following are 21 T cell receptor beta chains from one sample sequenced in a study of prognosis after radiotherapy for stage I lung cancer. From genomic DNA, two-round multiplex PCR was used to amplify TCR beta CDR3. Primers (each specific to one TRBV or TRBJ gene) were used in first-round PCR. One entry per CDR3 protein results from TCRdb running MiXCR on the multiplex PCR reads. The sample includes some 15,000 distinct CDR3 sequences, roughly 25% seen only once; the top ten take roughly 10%. The specimen comprised PBMCs, sampled before or after stereotactic body radiation therapy (not recorded which). The receptor source for this set is a donor of 50 years or more with non-small cell lung cancer.

This clonotype is a singleton in its sample. At one end, the junction sequence differs from germline, possibly due to a read error. The chain links TRBV6-5 to TRBJ1-2; 8 bases fit TRBD1. The CDR3 loop spans 18 amino acids. The germline V gene has CDR1 MNHEY and CDR2 SVGAGI. The DNA of the CDR3 is TGTGCCAGCATTTACTTCGCCGGGACAGGCGGCCGAAACTATGGCTACACCTTC. Its protein is CASIYFAGTGGRNYGYTF.

This clonotype was counted at least ten times. The CDR3 loop is CSAEKTYEQYF. The CDR3 DNA reads as TGCAGTGCAGAGAAGACCTACGAGCAGTACTTC. V usage is TRBV20-1 and J usage is TRBJ2-7, with no clear D. Between the trimmed V and J ends, which lost 6 bases and 2 bases, there was a span of 8 bases. Germline loops: CDR1 DFQATT, CDR2 SNEGSKA (reference sequence). This CDR3 is 11 amino acids long.

Regarding this clonotype: The CDR3 ends on some other residue instead of the conserved phenylalanine or tryptophan, so this is likely a read error. This rearrangement joins TRBV3-1 to TRBJ2-7, with D tentatively TRBD2 (5 bases). Deletions cut 5 bases from V and 8 bases from J, with 13 bases between. The CDR3 is 12 amino acids. Germline-derived CDR1 and CDR2 are LGHDT and YNNKEL (reference sequence). This chain's CDR3 is CASSDPGSQQYL. DNA for the CDR3: TGTGCCAGCAGCGACCCGGGGAGCCAGCAGTACCTC.

This clonotype was observed many times. The gene calls are TRBV3-1 and TRBJ2-3, with TRBD1 as a possible D gene (5 bases). The CDR3 covers 13 residues. V was cut by 2 bases and J by 7 bases, with 10 bases left in between. The germline gives CDR1 LGHDT, CDR2 YNNKEL (reference sequence). This chain's CDR3 is CASSQKGPNTQYF. Here the CDR3 DNA reads TGTGCCAGCAGCCAAAAGGGGCCAAATACGCAGTATTTT.

This clonotype was found many times. The chain uses TRBV20-1 and TRBJ2-1; weak D call: TRBD2 (5 bases). The CDR3 loop spans 17 amino acids. Germline-derived CDR1 and CDR2 are DFQATT and SNEGSKA (reference sequence). The V end was cut by 5 bases, the J end by 10 bases, with 30 bases between. CDR3 amino acids: CSACPEAPGSEQWEQFF. The CDR3 nucleotides are TGCAGTGCTTGCCCGGAGGCGCCGGGGTCCGAGCAATGGGAGCAGTTCTTC.

This clonotype occurred a few times. Given a much more abundant clone one base away, this may be a read error. The V call is TRBV28, the J call TRBJ1-1; a weak D match, TRBD1 (6 bases). V was cut by 4 bases and J by 1 base, with 10 bases left in between. CDR3 size: 14 residues. Germline assignment: CDR1 MDHEN and CDR2 SYDVKM. As DNA, the CDR3 is TGTGCCAGCAGTTCCGGGGGGGCGAACACTGAAGCTTTCTTT. Residues: CASSSGGANTEAFF.

The chain is built from TRBV6-9 and TRBJ2-2, with TRBD1 as a possible D gene (6 bases). The CDR3 totals 17 residues. CDR1 MNHGY and CDR2 SVAAGI come from the germline V gene. V was shortened by 3 bases and J by 6 bases, with 20 bases between the two germline ends. The CDR3: CASSYSTGGCLPGELFF. DNA for the CDR3: TGTGCCAGCAGTTACTCAACTGGGGGCTGTTTACCCGGGGAGCTGTTTTTT.

The chain joins TRBV27 to TRBJ1-1; D call uncertain. Looked up from germline, CDR1 is MNHEY and CDR2 is SMNVEV (reference sequence). Between the trimmed V and J ends, which lost 8 bases and 3 bases, there was a span of 19 bases. This CDR3 contains 15 residues. The CDR3 sequence: CASPEGRFTDTEAFF. For the CDR3, the DNA is TGTGCCAGCCCTGAAGGGCGGTTTACGGACACTGAAGCTTTCTTT.

In this sample, this clonotype turned up many times. The chain recombines TRBV7-8 with TRBJ2-7, with D perhaps matching TRBD1 (7 bases). CDR3 length: 17 amino acids. V shed 1 base and J shed 4 bases, with 20 bases lying between them. Germline CDR1 SGHVS, CDR2 FQNEAQ. DNA for the CDR3: TGTGCCAGCAGCTTAGAGGCAGGGGGGTTAGGTGTGTACGAGCAGTACTTC. Translation: CASSLEAGGLGVYEQYF.

This clonotype was seen repeatedly, ten times or more. The gene calls are TRBV9 and TRBJ2-2; D is tentatively TRBD1 or TRBD2 (6 bases each). The CDR3 totals 15 residues. CDR1 and CDR2 (germline): SGDLS, YYNGEE. Trimming removed 0 bases from V and 5 bases from J, with 11 bases in between. CDR3 sequence (DNA): TGTGCCAGCAGCGTAGCGGGGGCTGATACCGGGGAGCTGTTTTTT. This codes for CASSVAGADTGELFF.

This clonotype was counted at least ten times. The genes are TRBV6-8 and TRBJ1-4, with no clear D. The CDR3 consists of 13 residues. V lost 3 bases and J 5 bases, leaving 7 bases between the germline ends. Looked up from germline, CDR1 is MNHGY and CDR2 is SAAAGT. The CDR3 nucleotides read TGTGCCAGCAGTTATTCCGGGAATGAAAAACTGTTTTTT. This encodes CASSYSGNEKLFF.

By sample share, this clonotype is medium-sized. CDR3 sequence reads: CSARTSNDNEQFF. The CDR3 DNA sequence: TGCAGTGCACGGACCTCAAACGATAATGAGCAGTTCTTC. The rearrangement uses TRBV20-1 and TRBJ2-1, with D unresolved. Germline V gives CDR1 DFQATT, CDR2 SNEGSKA (reference sequence). Trimming stripped 6 bases from V and 7 bases from J, with 16 bases between. The CDR3 is 13 amino acids.

The rearrangement links TRBV7-2 to TRBJ1-5; D might be TRBD1 (5 bases). Germline V gives CDR1 SGHTA, CDR2 FQGNSA. The CDR3 spans 14 residues. Trimming left V 1 base short and J 3 bases short, with 7 bases between. The chain's CDR3 is CASSLGQFNQPQHF. CDR3 coding DNA: TGTGCCAGCAGCTTAGGACAGTTCAATCAGCCCCAGCATTTT.

The CDR3: CASSQAIATDRLIPQHF. DNA for the CDR3: TGCGCCAGCAGCCAAGCAATCGCTACGGACAGGCTTATCCCCCAGCATTTT. This chain uses TRBV4-1 with TRBJ1-5; TRBD1 agrees at 7 bases. The CDR3 runs 17 residues. Trimming at V came to 1 base and at J to 10 bases, leaving 16 bases not matched to a gene. Looked up from germline, CDR1 is MGHRA and CDR2 is YSYEKL.

This clonotype ranks as medium-sized. The J gene is TRBJ2-3, the V gene TRBV7-2; possibly TRBD1 for D (6 bases). The CDR3 extends over 15 amino acids. The germline V and J ends were trimmed by 0 bases and 2 bases, with 9 bases remaining between them. CDR1 is SGHTA and CDR2 is FQGNSA in the germline V gene. The CDR3 DNA is TGTGCCAGCAGCTTAGCGGGGGCGATCACAGATACGCAGTATTTT. It codes for CASSLAGAITDTQYF.

The chain uses TRBV6-1 and TRBJ2-7; the D call may be TRBD1 or TRBD2 (7 bases each). V lost 6 bases and J 5 bases, leaving 20 bases between the germline ends. From germline, CDR1 is MNHNS and CDR2 SASEGT. The CDR3 is made up of 15 amino acids. CDR3 region: CASRTPGGGGDEQYF. CDR3 nucleotides: TGTGCCAGCAGGACCCCTGGGGGAGGGGGCGACGAGCAGTACTTC.

This clonotype showed up many times. V gene TRBV28 combines with J gene TRBJ1-5, with TRBD1 as a possible D gene (5 bases). The germline V gene encodes CDR1 MDHEN and CDR2 SYDVKM. CDR3 size: 14 residues. The V gene lost 6 bases and the J gene lost 1 base, with 10 bases spanning the gap. For the CDR3, the DNA is TGTGCCAGCAGCCCGGGACTGAGCAATCAGCCCCAGCATTTT. This translates into CASSPGLSNQPQHF. Drawing the rest from reference TRBV28 and TRBJ1-5, the complete variable domain is DVKVTQSSRYLVKRTGEKVFLECVQDMDHENMFWYRQDPGLGLRLIYFSYDVKMKEKGDIPEGYSVSREKKERFSLILESASTNQTSMYLCASSPGLSNQPQHFGDGTRLSIL.

Worth noting for this clonotype: A far larger clone lies a single base away; this is likely a read error. The chain uses TRBV19 and TRBJ2-5; 8 bases map to TRBD2. TRBJ2-1 matches the DNA end more closely, so the J call is doubtful. The germline V gene has CDR1 LNHDA and CDR2 SQIVND (reference sequence). The CDR3 runs to 17 residues. CDR3 amino acids: CASSDRTSWRGRGEQFF. The DNA of the CDR3 is TGTGCCAGTAGTGACCGGACTAGCTGGAGAGGGAGGGGTGAGCAGTTCTTC.

Ten or more counts support this clonotype. A single base separates this from a much larger clone, so it may be a read error. V and J are TRBV28 and TRBJ1-2; possible D gene TRBD1, 5 bases. The CDR3 sequence is 17 residues long. Germline assignment: CDR1 MDHEN and CDR2 SYDVKM. V was shortened by 6 bases and J by 2 bases, with 22 bases between the two germline ends. The DNA of the CDR3 is TGTGCCAGCAGCAAACAACGGTGGGGGGGTGCAAACTATGGCTACACCTTC. Its translation is CASSKQRWGGANYGYTF.

About this clonotype itself: Possible read error: a much larger clone is one base away. The final CDR3 position lacks the conserved phenylalanine or tryptophan, pointing to a likely read error. The chain combines TRBV5-1 with TRBJ2-1; 12 bases fit TRBD1. There are 14 residues in the CDR3. Germline V CDR1 and CDR2: SGHRS, YFSETQ. The J segment lost 8 bases and the V segment lost 5 bases, leaving 5 bases of the junction unmatched. The CDR3 nucleotides read TGCGCCAGCAGGGGGGGACAGGGGGCCCATGAGCAGTTCCTC. It encodes CASRGGQGAHEQFL.

V gene TRBV20-1 combines with J gene TRBJ1-1; D is uncertain. This CDR3 has 15 amino acids. In germline, CDR1 is DFQATT, CDR2 SNEGSKA (reference sequence). Trimming took off 0 bases at V and 8 bases at J, with 19 bases between the two ends. The CDR3 loop reads CSARDQQVLPKEAFF. Written as DNA, the CDR3 is TGCAGTGCTAGAGATCAACAAGTGTTGCCGAAAGAAGCTTTCTTT.